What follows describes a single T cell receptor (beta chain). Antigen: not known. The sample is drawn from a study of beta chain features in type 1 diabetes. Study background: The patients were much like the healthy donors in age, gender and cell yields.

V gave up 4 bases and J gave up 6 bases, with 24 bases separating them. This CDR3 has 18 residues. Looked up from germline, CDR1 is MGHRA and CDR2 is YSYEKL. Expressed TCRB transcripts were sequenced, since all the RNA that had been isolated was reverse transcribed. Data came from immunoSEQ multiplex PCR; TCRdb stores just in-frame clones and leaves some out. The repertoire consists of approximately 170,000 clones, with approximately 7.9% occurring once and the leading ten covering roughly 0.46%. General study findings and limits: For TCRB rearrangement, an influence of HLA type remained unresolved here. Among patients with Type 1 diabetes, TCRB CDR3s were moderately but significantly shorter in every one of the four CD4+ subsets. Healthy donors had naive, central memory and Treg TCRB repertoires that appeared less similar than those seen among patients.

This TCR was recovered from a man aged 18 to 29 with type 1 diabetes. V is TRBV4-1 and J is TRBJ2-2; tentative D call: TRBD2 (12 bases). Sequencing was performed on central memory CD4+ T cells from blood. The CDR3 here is CASSPDRGLAGGSGELFF. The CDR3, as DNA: TGCGCCAGCAGCCCGGACAGGGGGCTAGCGGGGGGGTCCGGGGAGCTGTTTTTT.